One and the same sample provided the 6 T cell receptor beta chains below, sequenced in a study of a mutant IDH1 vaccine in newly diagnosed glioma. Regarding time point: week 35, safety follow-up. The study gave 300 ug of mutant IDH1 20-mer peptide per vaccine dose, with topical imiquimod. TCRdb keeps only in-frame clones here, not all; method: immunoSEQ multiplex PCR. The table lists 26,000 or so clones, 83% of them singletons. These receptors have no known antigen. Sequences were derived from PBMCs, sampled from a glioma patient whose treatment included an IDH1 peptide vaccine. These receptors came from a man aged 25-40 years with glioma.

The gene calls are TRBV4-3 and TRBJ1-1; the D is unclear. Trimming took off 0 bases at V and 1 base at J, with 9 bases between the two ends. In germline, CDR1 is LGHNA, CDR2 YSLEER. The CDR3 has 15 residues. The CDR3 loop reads CASSQEFTRNTEAFF. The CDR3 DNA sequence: TGCGCCAGCAGCCAAGAATTTACGCGGAACACTGAAGCTTTCTTT.

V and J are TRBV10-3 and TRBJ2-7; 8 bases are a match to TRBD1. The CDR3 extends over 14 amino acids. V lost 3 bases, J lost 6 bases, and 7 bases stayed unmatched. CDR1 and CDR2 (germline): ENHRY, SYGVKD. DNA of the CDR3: TGTGCCATCAGTGACGGGACAGGAAAGGCCGAGCAGTACTTC. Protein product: CAISDGTGKAEQYF.

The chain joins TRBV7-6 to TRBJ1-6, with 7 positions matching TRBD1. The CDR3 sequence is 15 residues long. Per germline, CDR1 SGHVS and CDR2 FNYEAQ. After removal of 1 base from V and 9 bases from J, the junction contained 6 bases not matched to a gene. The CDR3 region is CASSLGRQGVSPLHF. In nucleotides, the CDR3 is TGTGCCAGCAGCTTAGGCAGACAGGGTGTTTCACCCCTCCACTTT.

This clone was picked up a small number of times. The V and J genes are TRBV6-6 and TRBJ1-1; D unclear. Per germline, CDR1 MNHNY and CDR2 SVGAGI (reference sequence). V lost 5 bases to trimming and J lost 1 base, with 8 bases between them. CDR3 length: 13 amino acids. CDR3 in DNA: TGTGCCAGCAGTCCAACAGAGAACACTGAAGCTTTCTTT. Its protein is CASSPTENTEAFF.

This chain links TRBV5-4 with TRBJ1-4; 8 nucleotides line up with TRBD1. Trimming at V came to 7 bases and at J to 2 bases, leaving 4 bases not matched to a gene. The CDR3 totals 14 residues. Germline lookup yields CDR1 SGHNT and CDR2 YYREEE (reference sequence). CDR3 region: CASGSGGTNEKLFF. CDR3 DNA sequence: TGTGCCAGCGGATCAGGGGGCACTAATGAAAAACTGTTTTTT.

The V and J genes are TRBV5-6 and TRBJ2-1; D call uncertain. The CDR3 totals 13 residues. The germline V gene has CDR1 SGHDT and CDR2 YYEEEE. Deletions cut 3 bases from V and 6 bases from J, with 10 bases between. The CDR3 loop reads CASSSAWGNEQFF. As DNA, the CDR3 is TGTGCCAGCAGCTCTGCCTGGGGCAATGAGCAGTTCTTC.